This T cell receptor beta chain appears in the sequencing data of a study of technical replicates of blood from several donors. Profiling relied on immunoSEQ multiplex PCR, and the TCRdb table lists in-frame clones only, not all of them. The data show under 85,000 clones, 94% seen once. This sequence originates from a human donor in good health. Sample: T cells isolated from PBMCs.

The CDR3 region has the DNA TGCAGCGTCGAGACAGGGGGCCGCTACACTGAAGCTTTCTTT. Translation: CSVETGGRYTEAFF. The rearrangement links TRBV29-1 to TRBJ1-1; 10 bases map to TRBD1. Germline CDR1 is SQVTM and CDR2 is ANQGSEA. The junction had 7 bases not matched to a gene; V was cut back by 6 bases and J by 3 bases. The CDR3 has 14 amino acids.